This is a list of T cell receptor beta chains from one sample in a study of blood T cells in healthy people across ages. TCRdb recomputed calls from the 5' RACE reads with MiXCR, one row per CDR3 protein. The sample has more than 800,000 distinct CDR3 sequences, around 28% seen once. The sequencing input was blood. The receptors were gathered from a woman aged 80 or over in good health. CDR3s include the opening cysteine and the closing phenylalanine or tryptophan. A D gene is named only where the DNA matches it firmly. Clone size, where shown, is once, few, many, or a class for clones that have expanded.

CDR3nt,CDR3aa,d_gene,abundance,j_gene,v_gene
TGTGCCTGGAATACGCTAAGATCGTATGGCTACACCTTC,CAWNTLRSYGYTF,-,-,TRBJ1-2,TRBV30
TGTGCCAGCAGTTACTCGGTGCAGAATACGCAGTATTTT,CASSYSVQNTQYF,-,many,TRBJ2-3,TRBV6-2/TRBV6-3
TGTGCCAGCAGCTTGGCCCTGTCCCGGGACAGGGGCCTTAGCCTAGCTGGGGCCAACGTCCTGACTTTC,CASSLALSRDRGLSLAGANVLTF,TRBD1,-,TRBJ2-6,TRBV5-6
TGTGCCATCAGTCATCTCCTCCGGAGAGCCTACAATGAGCAGTTCTTC,CAISHLLRRAYNEQFF,-,-,TRBJ2-1,TRBV10-3
TGCGCCAGCAGCGGCGGACTAGCGATCACAGATACGCAGTATTTT,CASSGGLAITDTQYF,TRBD2,once,TRBJ2-3,TRBV5-1
TGCAGCGTTGGTCAGTCGGGGGATGGCTACACCTTC,CSVGQSGDGYTF,-,many,TRBJ1-2,TRBV29-1
TGTGCCAGCAGCTTACGACAGGCCTACGAGCGGTACTTC,CASSLRQAYERYF,-,-,TRBJ2-7,TRBV7-9
TGCGCCAGCAGCGCCGGGGTGGGGAGCAATCAGCCCCAGCATTTT,CASSAGVGSNQPQHF,-,many,TRBJ1-5,TRBV5-1
TGTGCCAGCAGCTCCGGGCCCGGGAGTGGCTACACCTTC,CASSSGPGSGYTF,-,-,TRBJ1-2,TRBV7-3
TGCAGTGCTAGGACAGGGGTAGGGAACGAAAAACTGTTTTTT,CSARTGVGNEKLFF,TRBD1,few,TRBJ1-4,TRBV20-1